This T cell receptor (beta chain) was recovered during a study of blood T cell repertoires in COVID-19. The overall study: Acute-phase and convalescent COVID-19 samples originated in the United States, Italy and Spain. From T cells, B-cell-depleted T cells, or PBMCs came the material, which was cDNA or gDNA.

How the authors handled the data: Estimates of nucleated cell counts were drawn from the amplification of reference gene primers. Assay used: immunoSEQ multiplex PCR; TCRdb lists only in-frame clones, some missing. D and trimming come from the DNA, and the V and J calls and clone size come from that table. The sample shows about 220,000 clones, about four fifths of them seen only once. The ends were cut back, 0 bases at V and 0 bases at J, with 11 bases in the middle. Germline V gene data show CDR1 as LGHNA and CDR2 as YNFKEQ. This CDR3 comprises 17 residues. The sequencing sample was made of peripheral blood. The sequence came from a woman of 80 years or more with acute or convalescent COVID-19. The chain uses TRBV4-2 and TRBJ2-2, with D possibly matching TRBD1 (6 bases). As DNA, the CDR3 is TGTGCCAGCAGCCAAGATACAGGGAGCCCGAACACCGGGGAGCTGTTTTTT. Its protein product is CASSQDTGSPNTGELFF.